Below, 3 T cell receptor beta chains from the same sample are listed, as sequenced in a study of lymphopenia after photon versus proton radiotherapy. This table comes from immunoSEQ multiplex PCR, and its TCRdb copy is limited to in-frame clones, with some not included. Altogether some 7,000 clones are present, roughly 77% being singletons, with the ten largest covering roughly 48%. The specimen comprised peripheral blood, sampled from a patient treated with photon-based radiotherapy. These receptors all stem from a young man with gastric cancer.

The V call is TRBV20-1, the J call TRBJ2-7; 8 bases map to TRBD1. Germline V CDR1 and CDR2: DFQATT, SNEGSKA (reference sequence). With 8 bases clipped from V and 6 bases from J, the junction kept 3 bases outside the gene matches. The CDR3 runs 10 residues. Written as DNA, the CDR3 is TGCAGTCCGACAGGGGTCGAGCAGTACTTC. As protein: CSPTGVEQYF.

The chain recombines TRBV7-6 with TRBJ1-1, with D hard to call. The CDR3 runs to 13 residues. Trimming took off 5 bases at V and 4 bases at J, with 11 bases between the two ends. Per the germline V gene, CDR1 is SGHVS and CDR2 is FNYEAQ. The DNA of the CDR3 is TGTGCCAGCAGCGTCGAGAGAACCACTGAAGCTTTCTTT. Protein product: CASSVERTTEAFF.

The chain joins TRBV6-1 to TRBJ1-1, with TRBD1 as a possible D gene (6 bases). Trimming cost V 1 base and J 1 base, with 10 bases left between them. Germline V gene lookup returns CDR1 MNHNS and CDR2 SASEGT. The CDR3 spans 15 residues. The CDR3 sequence is CASSEVQGRNTEAFF. CDR3 nucleotide sequence: TGTGCCAGCAGTGAAGTACAGGGACGGAACACTGAAGCTTTCTTT.